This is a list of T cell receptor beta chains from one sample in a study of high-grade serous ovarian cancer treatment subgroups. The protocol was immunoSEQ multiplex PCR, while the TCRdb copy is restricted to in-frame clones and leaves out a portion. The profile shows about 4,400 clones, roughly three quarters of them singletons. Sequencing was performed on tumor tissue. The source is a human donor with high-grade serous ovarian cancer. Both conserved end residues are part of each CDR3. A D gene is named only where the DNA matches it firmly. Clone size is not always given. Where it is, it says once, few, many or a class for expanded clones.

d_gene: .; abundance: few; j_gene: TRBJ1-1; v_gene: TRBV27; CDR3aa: CASSSSGRQAFF; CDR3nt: TGTGCCAGCAGTTCATCCGGGAGGCAAGCTTTCTTT
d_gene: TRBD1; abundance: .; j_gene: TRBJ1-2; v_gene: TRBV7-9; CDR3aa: CASSPSQGAADTYGYTF; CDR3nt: TGTGCCAGCAGCCCCTCTCAGGGGGCGGCAGATACCTATGGCTACACCTTC
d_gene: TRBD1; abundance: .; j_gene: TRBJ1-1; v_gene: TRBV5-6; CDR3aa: CASSWGTGGAVDTEAFF; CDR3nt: TGTGCCAGCAGCTGGGGGACAGGGGGCGCGGTGGACACTGAAGCTTTCTTT
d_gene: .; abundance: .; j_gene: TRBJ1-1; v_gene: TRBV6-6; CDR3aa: CASTEDPEAFF; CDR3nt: TGTGCCAGCACCGAGGACCCCGAAGCTTTCTTT
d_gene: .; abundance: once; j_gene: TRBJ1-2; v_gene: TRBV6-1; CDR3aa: CASSESGSEGYYGYTF; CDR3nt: TGTGCCAGCAGTGAATCGGGCTCGGAGGGCTACTATGGCTACACCTTC
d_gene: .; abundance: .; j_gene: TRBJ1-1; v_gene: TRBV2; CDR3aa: CASSAGQMNTEAFF; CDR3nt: TGTGCCAGCAGTGCTGGCCAGATGAACACTGAAGCTTTCTTT
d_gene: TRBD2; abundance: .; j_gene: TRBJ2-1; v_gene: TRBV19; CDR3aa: CASTQRRGGHLNNEQFF; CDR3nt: TGTGCCAGTACCCAACGGCGGGGGGGCCATCTAAACAATGAGCAGTTCTTC
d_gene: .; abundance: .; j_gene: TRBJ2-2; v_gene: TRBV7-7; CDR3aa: CASSLGYLGELFF; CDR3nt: TGTGCCAGCAGCTTAGGGTACCTCGGGGAGCTGTTTTTT
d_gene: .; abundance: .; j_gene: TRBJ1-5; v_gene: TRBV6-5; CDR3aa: CASSYNHVQPQHF; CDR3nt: TGTGCCAGCAGTTACAATCATGTACAGCCCCAGCATTTT
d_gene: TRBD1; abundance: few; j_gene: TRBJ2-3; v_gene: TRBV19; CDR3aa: CASSIMTGGNTQYF; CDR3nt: TGTGCCAGTAGTATAATGACAGGGGGTAATACGCAGTATTTT
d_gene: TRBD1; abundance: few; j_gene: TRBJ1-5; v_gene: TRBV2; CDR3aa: CASRRQGGGNQPQHF; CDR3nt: TGTGCCAGCAGAAGACAGGGAGGGGGCAATCAGCCCCAGCATTTT
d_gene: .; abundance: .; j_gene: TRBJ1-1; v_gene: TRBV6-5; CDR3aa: CASSSWQNTEAFF; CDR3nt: TGTGCCAGCAGCTCGTGGCAGAACACTGAAGCTTTCTTT
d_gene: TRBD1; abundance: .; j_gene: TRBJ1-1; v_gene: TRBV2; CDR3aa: CASSERDRVTEAFF; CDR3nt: TGTGCCAGCAGTGAACGGGACAGGGTCACTGAAGCTTTCTTT
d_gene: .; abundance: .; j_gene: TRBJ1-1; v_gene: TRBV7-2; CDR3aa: CASSILARTEAFF; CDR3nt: TGTGCCAGCAGCATCTTGGCCCGCACTGAAGCTTTCTTT
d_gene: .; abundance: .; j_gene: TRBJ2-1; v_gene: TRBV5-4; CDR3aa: CASSTPRVGAHNEQFF; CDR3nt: TGTGCCAGCAGCACACCCAGGGTGGGTGCCCACAATGAGCAGTTCTTC
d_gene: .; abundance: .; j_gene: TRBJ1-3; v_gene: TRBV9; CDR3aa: CASSAGDFGNTIYF; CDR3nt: TGTGCCAGCAGCGCCGGGGATTTTGGAAACACCATATATTTT
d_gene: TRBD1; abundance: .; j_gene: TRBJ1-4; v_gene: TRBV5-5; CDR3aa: CASSIQGATNEKLFF; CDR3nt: TGTGCCAGCAGTATTCAGGGGGCAACTAATGAAAAACTGTTTTTT
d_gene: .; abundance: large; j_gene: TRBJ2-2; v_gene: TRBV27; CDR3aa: CASRSSTAGAYTGELFF; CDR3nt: TGTGCCAGCAGATCCTCGACGGCTGGCGCGTACACCGGGGAGCTGTTTTTT